This TCR beta chain was captured in a study of shared clonotypes between healthy human individuals (TCRdb year 2020). Regarding the study in general: The cohort included three men and a couple of women between 18 and 49 years of age. For each donor, CD4 naive and CD4 memory were each given three plates, CD8 naive was given two plates, and CD8 memory was given one plate. To estimate repertoire size and how much clonotypes are shared between individuals, the study performed deep sequencing of blood TCR repertoires from about five healthy adults. To increase sequencing depth and limit assay-specific biases, TCR repertoire library preparation and sequencing were carried out by different laboratories using diverse techniques. Between about 0.9 and 10 billion PBMCs per donor were obtained by leukapheresis.

About this clone: The clone's antigen remains unknown. Base-call qualities are not available, and no considerably larger clone is one nucleotide away.

The donors were healthy, HIV-negative adults who had no recently reported acute infections or vaccinations. Every donor was a Caucasian adult living in Nashville, Tennessee, USA. CD4+ T cells were enriched through magnetic negative selection, after which naive cells were positively selected on CD45RA and the remaining negative fraction served as the memory subset. After blood collection by leukapheresis, PBMCs were isolated using Ficoll-Histopaque density gradient centrifugation and then cryopreserved in the vapor phase of liquid nitrogen. Analytical flow cytometry was used to check the purity and quantity of each magnetically sorted T cell population. Genomic DNA was isolated from each sorted fraction and quantified by UV absorbance on a Nanodrop 2000c. Using the deep immunoSEQ assay, multiplex PCR amplified TCR CDR3 regions from genomic DNA. Extracted genomic DNA from each cell subset was distributed evenly across all wells of several immunoSEQ 96-well plates, and each plate was treated as a replicate. For sorted subsets, about 200 ng genomic DNA, equal to tens of thousands of T cell genomes, was loaded into each replicate PCR. Purified libraries were measured with a Qubit 3.0 fluorometer, size-checked on a Bioanalyzer 2100, and measured again with the KAPA Library Quantification kit. Every immunoSEQ 96-well plate was sequenced on a separate single-read 150-cycle Illumina NextSeq 550 flow cell. In the paper's pipeline: Because only junctional sequences without quality scores were contained in the immunoSEQ output, filtering matching that applied to full-length reads could not be performed. To assign V/J genes and CDR3, sequences were annotated against IMGT germline references using PyIR, a Python wrapper for IgBLAST v1.9. Reads with weak V/J assignments (E-value above 1e-6), missing CDR3, stop codons, out-of-frame junctions, or ambiguous translated residues were removed. V3J clonotypes were defined as sequences sharing an identical inferred V gene, J gene, and CDR3 amino acid sequence. Percentage overlap between repertoires was computed as shared unique clonotypes divided by the size of the smaller repertoire. RTK rarefaction, the Chao1 estimator, and Recon v2.1 estimates of unobserved clonotypes were used to assess repertoire richness. Generation probabilities for all TCRbeta clonotypes obtained by the gDNA method from four donors were computed using OLGA. TCRdb stores this immuneACCESS table with in-frame sequences only. Part of the clones is absent; in the studies checked, under half of the shortfall reflects unresolved V genes, and no reason is known for the rest. For V, J and clone size, that table is used; D and trimming come from the DNA. In all, the sample holds about 1.5 million clones, and 95% to 99% of those were seen once. The biggest ten clones account for 0.45% of the sample.

The study at large found these results: Compared with non-shared clonotypes, the clonotypes found in all four sorted-subset donors had higher generation probabilities. Sharing across a few donors was observed for around 4.8% of naive CD4, 3.5% of naive CD8, about 2.3% of memory CD4, and roughly 0.4% of memory CD8 clonotypes. The genetic and exposure-history diversity represented was limited by the small number of donors. Based on pairwise subsampling, the degree of clonotype sharing among donors was expected to be affected by sequencing depth. Naive subsets generally had larger estimated clonotype richness than memory subsets did. Sampling was limited to blood, and TCR repertoires in tissue likely differ from TCR repertoires in blood. Even with the large sequencing depth, rarefaction of the sorted-subset datasets indicated that sequencing was incomplete.

From its cysteine to its phenylalanine, the CDR3 spans 16 amino acids. This entry keeps only the CDR3 DNA: 48 bases, framed from base 1. As encoded in the germline V gene (reference sequence), CDR1 is PRHDT while CDR2 is FYEKMQ. V has 1 base trimmed and J has 4 bases trimmed; junction bases matching no gene number 7. The sequence is built from TRBV13 and TRBJ2-1; TRBD2 lines up with 7 middle nucleotides. The specimen was naive CD4+ T cells sorted from blood. What the cell subset or site label conveys for this sample: CD45RA+ positively selected. The receptor was isolated from a man younger than 45 in good health. The CDR3 region: CASSLEVGGRYNEQFF. The DNA is as follows: TGTGCCAGCAGCTTAGAGGTGGGAGGGAGATACAATGAGCAGTTCTTC.